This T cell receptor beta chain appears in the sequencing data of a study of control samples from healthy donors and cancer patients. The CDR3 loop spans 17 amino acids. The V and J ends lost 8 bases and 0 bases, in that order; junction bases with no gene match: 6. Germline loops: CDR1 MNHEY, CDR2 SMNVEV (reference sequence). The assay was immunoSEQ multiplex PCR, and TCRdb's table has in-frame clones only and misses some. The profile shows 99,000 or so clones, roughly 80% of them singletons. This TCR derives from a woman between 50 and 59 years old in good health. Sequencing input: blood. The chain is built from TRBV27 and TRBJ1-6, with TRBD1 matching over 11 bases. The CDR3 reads CASRTGTGGSYNSPLHF. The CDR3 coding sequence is TGTGCCAGCCGTACCGGGACAGGGGGCTCCTATAATTCACCCCTCCACTTT.